This is a list of T cell receptor beta chains from one sample in a study of cytomegalovirus exposure and HLA in healthy donors. Sequencing used immunoSEQ multiplex PCR; TCRdb keeps in-frame clones, though not all of them. The sample has more than 140,000 clones, about 77% seen once. Material for sequencing was PBMCs. The source of these receptors is a female donor in good health and CMV-seronegative. Both conserved end residues are part of each CDR3. Fields, in order: D gene, V gene, clone size, J gene, CDR3 DNA, CDR3 protein. The D gene is left open where the match is weak. Where a row states a size, it is once, few, many or the class of an expanded clone; other rows omit it.

d_call: -; v_call: TRBV6-5; clone_size: -; j_call: TRBJ1-2; cdr3_nt: TGTGCCAGCAGTGAGACAAGCTATGGCTACACCTTC; cdr3_aa: CASSETSYGYTF
d_call: TRBD2; v_call: TRBV11-2; clone_size: -; j_call: TRBJ2-3; cdr3_nt: TGTGCCAGCAGCTCCCTCACGGGGGGAACGGGGGGTACGCAGTATTTT; cdr3_aa: CASSSLTGGTGGTQYF
d_call: -; v_call: TRBV5-6; clone_size: -; j_call: TRBJ1-2; cdr3_nt: TGTGCCAGCAGCCCGACAGTCTCAAATGGCTACACCTTC; cdr3_aa: CASSPTVSNGYTF
d_call: -; v_call: TRBV28; clone_size: -; j_call: TRBJ2-7; cdr3_nt: TGTGCCAGCAGTCCTCGACAGGTTACCTACGAGCAGTACTTC; cdr3_aa: CASSPRQVTYEQYF
d_call: -; v_call: TRBV9; clone_size: -; j_call: TRBJ2-7; cdr3_nt: TGTGCCAGCAGCGTTCTCGACACGTTCTCCTACGAGCAGTACTTC; cdr3_aa: CASSVLDTFSYEQYF
d_call: -; v_call: TRBV2; clone_size: -; j_call: TRBJ1-3; cdr3_nt: TGTGCCAGCTCAAGACAGACCCACTCTGGAAACACCATATATTTT; cdr3_aa: CASSRQTHSGNTIYF
d_call: TRBD1; v_call: TRBV7-9; clone_size: -; j_call: TRBJ1-6; cdr3_nt: TGTGCCAGCAGCCCGTCGGGACAGGGGGGTAATTCACCCCTCCACTTT; cdr3_aa: CASSPSGQGGNSPLHF
d_call: TRBD1; v_call: TRBV28; clone_size: -; j_call: TRBJ1-1; cdr3_nt: TGTGCCAGCAGTGATCCGACAGGGCGCACTGAGGCTTTCTTT; cdr3_aa: CASSDPTGRTEAFF
d_call: -; v_call: TRBV5-1; clone_size: once; j_call: TRBJ2-7; cdr3_nt: TGCGCCAGCAGCTTGGGACAGTCCAACGAGCAGTACTTC; cdr3_aa: CASSLGQSNEQYF
d_call: -; v_call: TRBV5-6; clone_size: few; j_call: TRBJ2-7; cdr3_nt: TGTGCCAGCAGCCGGATTGGACAGAGCTACGAGCAGTACTTC; cdr3_aa: CASSRIGQSYEQYF
d_call: -; v_call: TRBV2; clone_size: few; j_call: TRBJ1-1; cdr3_nt: TGTGCCAGCACTGGTAGGAACACTGAAGCTTTCTTT; cdr3_aa: CASTGRNTEAFF
d_call: -; v_call: TRBV14; clone_size: -; j_call: TRBJ2-3; cdr3_nt: TGTGCCAGCAGCCAACGTCAGGGCACAGATACGCAGTATTTT; cdr3_aa: CASSQRQGTDTQYF